The 26 T cell receptor beta chains below all came from one sample that was sequenced in a study of T cell responses to AZD1222 COVID-19 vaccine. Only in-frame clones appear in the TCRdb table, and some are missing; sequencing was by immunoSEQ multiplex PCR. The sample lists 150,000 to 200,000 clones, 90% to 95% occurring once. This specimen was peripheral blood, taken 28 days after the second AZD1222 dose. These TCRs come from an adult who received the AZD1222 COVID-19 vaccine.

This sequence joins TRBV5-1 and TRBJ1-1; 12 bases match TRBD1. This CDR3 is built from 18 residues. Germline V gene lookup returns CDR1 SGHRS and CDR2 YFSETQ. After removal of 3 bases from V and 4 bases from J, the junction contained 13 bases not matched to a gene. This CDR3 reads CASSSRAGDRGLGTEAFF. The CDR3 DNA sequence: TGCGCCAGCAGCTCTCGGGCGGGGGACAGGGGGCTTGGCACTGAAGCTTTCTTT.

This chain links TRBV18 with TRBJ1-3; no reliable D call. V lost 0 bases and J 2 bases, leaving 11 bases between the germline ends. This CDR3 spans 16 amino acids. Germline CDR1 reads KGHSH; CDR2 reads LQKENI. The CDR3 DNA sequence: TGTGCCAGCTCACCACCTTCGGTCCTGGCTGGAAACACCATATATTTT. Encoded protein: CASSPPSVLAGNTIYF.

The chain employs TRBV28 and TRBJ2-1, with D possibly called TRBD1 or TRBD2 (5 bases each). With 3 bases removed from V and 9 bases from J, the gap between germline ends came to 18 bases. Germline V gives CDR1 MDHEN, CDR2 SYDVKM. CDR3 length equals 15 residues. CDR3: CASSFFEPGGSEQFF. Written as DNA, the CDR3 is TGTGCCAGCAGTTTCTTCGAGCCTGGGGGTAGTGAGCAGTTCTTC. The variable domain in full, completed from reference TRBV28 and TRBJ2-1, reads DVKVTQSSRYLVKRTGEKVFLECVQDMDHENMFWYRQDPGLGLRLIYFSYDVKMKEKGDIPEGYSVSREKKERFSLILESASTNQTSMYLCASSFFEPGGSEQFFGPGTRLTVL.

The rearrangement joins TRBV15 to TRBJ1-1; D unresolved. V was cut by 3 bases and J by 3 bases, with 14 bases left in between. This CDR3 comprises 15 residues. Germline V lookup: CDR1 LNHNV, CDR2 YYDKDF (reference sequence). The CDR3 sequence is CATSSSGKGDTEAFF. In DNA, the CDR3 is TGTGCCACCAGCAGTTCGGGGAAGGGAGACACTGAAGCTTTCTTT.

J is TRBJ1-5 and V is TRBV21-1. TRBV21-1 is a recognized pseudogene. CDR3 length: 15 amino acids. Written as DNA, the CDR3 is TGTTACCGCCCCCAAGTGGTTTATAGCAATCAGCCCCAGCATTTT. Translation: CYRPQVVYSNQPQHF.

The table lists this clone with a count of one. This chain joins TRBV5-8 and TRBJ1-4, with a tentative D call TRBD1 (6 bases). This CDR3 contains 15 residues. Germline assignment: CDR1 SGHTS and CDR2 YDEGEE. The V end lost 2 bases, the J end lost 6 bases, and 14 bases lay between the germline ends. As DNA, the CDR3 is TGTGCCAGCAGCTTTTTTAGGGGGTCCGATGAAAAACTGTTTTTT. Amino acids: CASSFFRGSDEKLFF.

This clone was observed a single time. The V call is TRBV5-1, the J call TRBJ1-1, with TRBD1 matching over 10 bases. This CDR3 is 15 amino acids long. Germline V gene sequence: CDR1 SGHRS, CDR2 YFSETQ. Trimming took 0 bases from V and 6 from J; bases not matched to a gene: 5. CDR3 sequence reads: CASSLGGTGAAEAFF. CDR3 DNA sequence: TGCGCCAGCAGCTTGGGAGGGACAGGGGCGGCTGAAGCTTTCTTT.

The genes are TRBV29-1 and TRBJ2-3; D is possibly TRBD1 (6 bases). Per the germline V gene, CDR1 is SQVTM and CDR2 is ANQGSEA. This CDR3 has 13 amino acids. The V gene lost 2 bases and the J gene lost 6 bases, with 12 bases spanning the gap. CDR3 loop: CSVERDIRDTQYF. CDR3 in DNA: TGCAGCGTTGAACGGGACATCAGGGATACGCAGTATTTT.

The chain combines TRBV30 with TRBJ1-4; 7 nucleotides align to TRBD1. Unmatched junction bases numbered 9, after V lost 6 bases and J lost 8 bases. CDR3 length equals 13 residues. The V gene's germline CDR1 is GTSNPN and CDR2 SVGIG (reference sequence). The CDR3 here is CACQGDVGEKLFF. CDR3 sequence (DNA): TGTGCCTGTCAGGGGGATGTAGGGGAAAAACTGTTTTTT.

This clone was picked up one time. The V call is TRBV11-2, the J call TRBJ2-1; 13 bases fit TRBD2. This CDR3 has 17 amino acids. Germline lookup yields CDR1 SGHAT and CDR2 FQNNGV. V was clipped by 2 bases and J by 10 bases; unmatched bases: 11. The chain's CDR3 is CASSLLLTSGRAIEQFF. The CDR3 nucleotides read TGTGCCAGCAGCTTACTACTTACTAGCGGGAGGGCCATCGAGCAGTTCTTC.

V and J are TRBV5-6 and TRBJ2-1; 10 bases line up with TRBD2. Germline assignment: CDR1 SGHDT and CDR2 YYEEEE. The CDR3 is 15 residues long. V trimming: 2 bases; J trimming: 5 bases; junction bases outside the gene matches: 4. The CDR3 loop reads CASSLAGGPNNEQFF. CDR3 in DNA: TGTGCCAGCAGCTTAGCGGGAGGGCCAAACAATGAGCAGTTCTTC.

J is TRBJ1-2 and V is TRBV24-1; tentative D call: TRBD1 (5 bases). Germline V gene lookup returns CDR1 KGHDR and CDR2 SFDVKD. V was cut by 5 bases and J by 6 bases, with 12 bases left in between. The CDR3 sequence is 13 residues long. CDR3 sequence: CATSGLDSDGYTF. DNA for the CDR3: TGTGCCACCAGTGGCCTCGACAGCGATGGCTACACCTTC.

The chain employs TRBV29-1 and TRBJ2-1, with D perhaps being TRBD1 or TRBD2 (5 bases each). V was clipped by 3 bases and J by 9 bases, with 12 bases between them. Looked up from germline, CDR1 is SQVTM and CDR2 is ANQGSEA. The CDR3 contains 12 residues. Here the CDR3 DNA reads TGCAGCGTTGAGGGTCGGGACGCTGAGCAGTTCTTC. This codes for CSVEGRDAEQFF.

The chain uses TRBV19 and TRBJ2-1; D remains ambiguous. Germline V gene lookup returns CDR1 LNHDA and CDR2 SQIVND (reference sequence). CDR3 length: 13 residues. V gave up 3 bases and J gave up 5 bases, with 8 bases separating them. In DNA, the CDR3 is TGTGCCAGTAGTATGGTTGCCAACAATGAGCAGTTCTTC. This sequence encodes CASSMVANNEQFF.

This clone was detected once. This chain joins TRBV3-1 (or the pseudogene TRBV3-2) and TRBJ1-2, with TRBD1 matching 7 bases. Unmatched junction bases numbered 7, after V lost 6 bases and J lost 3 bases. Germline loops: CDR1 LGHDT, CDR2 YNNKEL (reference sequence). This CDR3 region has 14 residues. The CDR3 nucleotides read TGTGCCAGCAGTCAGGGGGGCTCCTACTATGGCTACACCTTC. It specifies CASSQGGSYYGYTF.

The chain uses TRBV4-3 and TRBJ1-3, with TRBD1 matching 7 bases. The germline CDR1 and CDR2 sequences are LGHNA and YSLEER. This CDR3 contains 15 residues. Losses at the gene ends were 0 bases for V and 7 bases for J; bases not matched to a gene: 6. CDR3 protein: CASSQEWQGGNTIYF. As DNA, the CDR3 is TGCGCCAGCAGCCAAGAATGGCAGGGGGGGAACACCATATATTTT.

This clone was recorded once. CDR3 bases: TGTGCCAGCAGCCACGGGGAGACCCAGTACTTC. Its protein product is CASSHGETQYF. This sequence joins TRBV27 and TRBJ2-5; no definite D call. The CDR3 extends over 11 amino acids. The germline CDR1 and CDR2 sequences are MNHEY and SMNVEV (reference sequence). The germline V and J ends were trimmed by 6 bases and 5 bases, with 7 bases remaining between them.

The gene calls are TRBV11-1 and TRBJ2-1, with D uncertain. The CDR3 has 15 amino acids. Trimming shortened V by 2 bases and J by 5 bases, and 13 bases separated the two germline ends. CDR1 is SGHAT and CDR2 is FQDESV in the germline V gene (reference sequence). CDR3 sequence (DNA): TGTGCCAGCAGCTTACGCGGACGCGTAAACAATGAGCAGTTCTTC. Translating it yields CASSLRGRVNNEQFF. The variable domain in full, with the rest retrieved from reference TRBV11-1 and TRBJ2-1, is EAEVAQSPRYKITEKSQAVAFWCDPISGHATLYWYRQILGQGPELLVQFQDESVVDDSQLPKDRFSAERLKGVDSTLKIQPAELGDSAMYLCASSLRGRVNNEQFFGPGTRLTVL.

The genes are TRBV5-6 and TRBJ1-1, with 8 bases lining up with TRBD1. CDR1 SGHDT and CDR2 YYEEEE come from the germline V gene. J gave up 8 bases and V 2 bases, and 8 bases lay outside the gene matches. The CDR3 runs to 14 residues. CDR3 coding DNA: TGTGCCAGCAGCTTCCGACAGGGGCCAATAGAAGCTTTCTTT. Its translation is CASSFRQGPIEAFF.

V is TRBV14 and J is TRBJ2-7; the D gene is possibly TRBD1 (5 bases). V was pared by 1 base and J by 3 bases, with 19 bases between. The length of the CDR3 is 17 residues. Per the germline V gene, CDR1 is SGHDN and CDR2 is FVKESK. CDR3 coding DNA: TGTGCCAGCAGCCAAGGAGGTCCTCGGACATTGGTCTACGAGCAGTACTTC. This sequence encodes CASSQGGPRTLVYEQYF.

This sequence joins TRBV19 and TRBJ2-3; tentatively, D is TRBD1 (5 bases). The ends were cut back, 4 bases at V and 5 bases at J, with 10 bases in the middle. The CDR3 is made up of 13 amino acids. Per the germline V gene, CDR1 is LNHDA and CDR2 is SQIVND (reference sequence). CDR3 loop: CASSTQALDTQYF. The CDR3 DNA is TGTGCCAGTAGTACACAGGCTTTAGATACGCAGTATTTT.

The chain combines TRBV7-6 with TRBJ2-7, with D possibly matching TRBD1 (5 bases). This CDR3 has 19 amino acids. Germline values: CDR1 SGHVS, CDR2 FNYEAQ. V was cut by 1 base and J by 4 bases, with 26 bases left in between. The CDR3 bases are TGTGCCAGCAGCTTAGAGGTAGGGGCATTCTACAGGTTCGAGTACGAGCAGTACTTC. This codes for CASSLEVGAFYRFEYEQYF.

The chain links TRBV5-5 to TRBJ2-1; 8 bases agree with TRBD2. Germline V CDR1 and CDR2: SGHKS, YYEKEE (reference sequence). The junction had 1 base not matched to a gene; V was cut back by 2 bases and J by 3 bases. CDR3 length equals 14 residues. The CDR3 nucleotides read TGTGCCAGCAGCTTTAGCGGGGTCTACAATGAGCAGTTCTTC. Translating gives CASSFSGVYNEQFF.

The chain has TRBV5-1 and TRBJ1-2; 10 nucleotides agree with TRBD1. Per the germline V gene, CDR1 is SGHRS and CDR2 is YFSETQ. V was pared by 4 bases and J by 8 bases, with 2 bases of the junction left unmatched. The CDR3 consists of 12 residues. In nucleotides, the CDR3 is TGCGCCAGCAGCACGGGACAGGGGGGCTACACCTTC. Amino acids: CASSTGQGGYTF.

The chain joins TRBV19 to TRBJ2-7, with D unresolved. V gave up 3 bases and J gave up 6 bases, with 9 bases separating them. In germline, CDR1 is LNHDA, CDR2 SQIVND (reference sequence). The CDR3 loop spans 12 amino acids. The CDR3 loop reads CASSIWGSEQYF. In nucleotides, the CDR3 is TGTGCCAGTAGTATCTGGGGAAGCGAGCAGTACTTC.

J is TRBJ2-4 and V is TRBV19, with no clear D. This CDR3 is 16 amino acids long. Per the germline V gene, CDR1 is LNHDA and CDR2 is SQIVND (reference sequence). Trimming pared 3 bases from V and 0 bases from J, leaving 12 bases between. The CDR3 sequence is CASSMRGSLAKNIQYF. The CDR3, as DNA: TGTGCCAGTAGTATGCGAGGAAGCCTAGCCAAAAACATTCAGTACTTC.